This section outlines one T cell receptor beta chain sequence together with its context. The source of the sample is a study of technical replicates of blood from several donors. Profiled with immunoSEQ multiplex PCR; TCRdb holds only in-frame clones, not every one. The sample has roughly 70,000 clones, 90% to 95% seen once; the top ten hold over 0.35%. Sequenced input: T cells isolated from PBMCs. This sequence originates from a human donor in good health.

CDR3 amino acids: CASSLVASGRGEQYF. The CDR3 DNA reads TGTGCCAGCAGCTTGGTGGCTAGCGGGAGAGGTGAGCAGTACTTC. This sequence joins TRBV5-4 and TRBJ2-7; 10 bases are shared with TRBD2. Per the germline V gene, CDR1 is SGHNT and CDR2 is YYREEE (reference sequence). The CDR3 runs to 15 residues. V lost 0 bases and J lost 7; bases outside the gene matches: 7. The whole variable domain, remainder taken from reference TRBV5-4 and TRBJ2-7, is ETGVTQSPTHLIKTRGQQVTLRCSSQSGHNTVSWYQQALGQGPQFIFQYYREEENGRGNFPPRFSGLQFPNYSSELNVNALELDDSALYLCASSLVASGRGEQYFGPGTRLTVT.